This is a list of T cell receptor beta chains from one sample in a study of blood T cell repertoires in COVID-19. Sequencing was performed with immunoSEQ multiplex PCR; in TCRdb, only in-frame clones are kept and a portion is missing. The sample has 150,000 or so clones; 84% are singletons. Sequenced: PBMCs or T cells enriched from blood (not recorded which). These receptors came from a man aged 45-65 years who had recovered from COVID-19. CDR3s include the opening cysteine and the closing phenylalanine or tryptophan. A D gene is named only where the DNA matches it firmly. Expanded clones get a size class; other rows say once, few or many, or leave the size out.

D gene	V gene	clone size	J gene	CDR3 DNA	CDR3 protein
-	TRBV30	-	TRBJ1-4	TGTGCCTGGAGTGGGGCCACAACTAATGAAAAACTGTTTTTT	CAWSGATTNEKLFF
TRBD1	TRBV7-6	-	TRBJ1-3	TGTGCCAGCAGCTCGGTAGTGGGACAGGGTAACACCATATATTTT	CASSSVVGQGNTIYF
-	TRBV7-9	-	TRBJ2-7	TGTGCCAGCAGCTTAGTTAGTAACGAGCAGTACTTC	CASSLVSNEQYF
TRBD1	TRBV11-2	-	TRBJ2-7	TGTGCCAGCAGCTTAACCGACAGGGTGGGGTACTACTACGAGCAGTACTTC	CASSLTDRVGYYYEQYF
TRBD2	TRBV9	-	TRBJ2-2	TGTGCCAGCACTAAAGGGTTAGCGGGGGGGCCAGGGGAGCTGTTTTTT	CASTKGLAGGPGELFF
-	TRBV28	-	TRBJ1-3	TGTGCCAGCAGTTTTCAGGGTGGGTCTGGAAACACCATATATTTT	CASSFQGGSGNTIYF
-	TRBV11-3	-	TRBJ2-3	TGTGCCAGCAGCTTAGGTGGGGCCATGACAGATACGCAGTATTTT	CASSLGGAMTDTQYF
-	TRBV4-1	-	TRBJ1-2	TGCGCCAGCAGCCAAGATCCGTTAGGCTACACCTTC	CASSQDPLGYTF
TRBD1	TRBV2	-	TRBJ2-2	TGTGCCAGCGGATCCGGGACAGGGTACACCGGGGAGCTGTTTTTT	CASGSGTGYTGELFF
TRBD1	TRBV28	-	TRBJ1-6	TGTGCCAGCAGGACAGGGAATAATTCACCCCTCCACTTT	CASRTGNNSPLHF
TRBD1	TRBV18	-	TRBJ2-3	TGTGCCAGCTCACCACCCGGGACAGACACAGATACGCAGTATTTT	CASSPPGTDTDTQYF
-	TRBV6-5	once	TRBJ2-7	TGTGCCAGCAGTCAGGGGAGCTACGAGCAGTACTTC	CASSQGSYEQYF
TRBD1	TRBV30	-	TRBJ1-2	TGTGCCTGGAGTCTCGTCAGGGGGTCACGCGGCTACACCTTC	CAWSLVRGSRGYTF
TRBD2	TRBV24-1	-	TRBJ2-1	TGTGCCACCAGTCCTAGCGGGGGGGGGACCTACAATGAGCAGTTCTTC	CATSPSGGGTYNEQFF
-	TRBV18	-	TRBJ2-7	TGTGCCAGCTCACCAAGTCCGGGTACCGCGGGAGAGCAGTACTTC	CASSPSPGTAGEQYF
TRBD1	TRBV4-2	-	TRBJ2-2	TGTGCCAGCAGCCAAGAATCTCAGGGGGCTGGTAACACCGGGGAGCTGTTTTTT	CASSQESQGAGNTGELFF